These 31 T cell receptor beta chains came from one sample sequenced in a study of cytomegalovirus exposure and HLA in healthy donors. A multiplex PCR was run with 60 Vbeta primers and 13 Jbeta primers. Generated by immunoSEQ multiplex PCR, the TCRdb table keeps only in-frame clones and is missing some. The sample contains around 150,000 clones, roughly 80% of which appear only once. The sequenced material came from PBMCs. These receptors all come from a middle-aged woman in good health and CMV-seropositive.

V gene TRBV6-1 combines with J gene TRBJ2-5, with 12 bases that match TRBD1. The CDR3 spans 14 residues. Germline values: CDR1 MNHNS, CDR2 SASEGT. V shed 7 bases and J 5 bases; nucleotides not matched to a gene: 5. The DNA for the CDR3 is TGTGCCAGCATTTGGGACAGGGGGCCGGAGACCCAGTACTTC. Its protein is CASIWDRGPETQYF.

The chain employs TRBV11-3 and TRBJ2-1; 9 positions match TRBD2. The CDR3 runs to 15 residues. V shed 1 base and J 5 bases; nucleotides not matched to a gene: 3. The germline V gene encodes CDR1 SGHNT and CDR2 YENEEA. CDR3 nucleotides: TGTGCCAGCAGCTTAGTTAGCGGGAGTGACAATGAGCAGTTCTTC. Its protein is CASSLVSGSDNEQFF. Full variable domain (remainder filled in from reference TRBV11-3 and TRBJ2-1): EAGVVQSPRYKIIEKKQPVAFWCNPISGHNTLYWYLQNLGQGPELLIRYENEEAVDDSQLPKDRFSAERLKGVDSTLKIQPAELGDSAVYLCASSLVSGSDNEQFFGPGTRLTVL.

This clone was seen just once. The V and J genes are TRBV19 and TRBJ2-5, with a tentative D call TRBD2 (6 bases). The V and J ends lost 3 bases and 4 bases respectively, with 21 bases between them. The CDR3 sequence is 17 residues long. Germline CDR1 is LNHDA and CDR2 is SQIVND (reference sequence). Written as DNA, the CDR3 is TGTGCCAGTAGTATTTGGAACGGGGGAGTATCGGGAGAGACCCAGTACTTC. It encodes CASSIWNGGVSGETQYF.

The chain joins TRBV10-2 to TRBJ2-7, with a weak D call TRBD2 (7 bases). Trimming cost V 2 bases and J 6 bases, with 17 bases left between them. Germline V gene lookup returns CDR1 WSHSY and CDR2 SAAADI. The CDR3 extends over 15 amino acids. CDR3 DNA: TGCGCCAGCAGTGAGCCCCCGGGGAGGGGGTCCGAGCAGTACTTC. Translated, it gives CASSEPPGRGSEQYF.

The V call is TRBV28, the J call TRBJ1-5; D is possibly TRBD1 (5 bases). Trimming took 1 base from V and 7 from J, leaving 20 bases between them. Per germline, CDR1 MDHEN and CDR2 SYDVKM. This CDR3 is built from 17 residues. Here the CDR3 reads CASSLSLMMGGAQPQHF. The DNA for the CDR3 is TGTGCCAGCAGTTTATCCCTAATGATGGGGGGAGCGCAGCCCCAGCATTTT.

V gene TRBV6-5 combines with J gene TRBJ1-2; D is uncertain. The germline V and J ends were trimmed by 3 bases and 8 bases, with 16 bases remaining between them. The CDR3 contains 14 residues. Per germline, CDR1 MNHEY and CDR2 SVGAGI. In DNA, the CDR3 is TGTGCCAGCAGTTATATTAGGTGGAGTGGAGGCTACACCTTC. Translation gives CASSYIRWSGGYTF.

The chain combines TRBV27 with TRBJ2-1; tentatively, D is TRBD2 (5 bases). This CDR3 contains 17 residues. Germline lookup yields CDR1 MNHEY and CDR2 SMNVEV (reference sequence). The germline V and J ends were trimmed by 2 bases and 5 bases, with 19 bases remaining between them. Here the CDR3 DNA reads TGTGCCAGCAGTTTAAGAGGTCCGGACTGGCCTAACAATGAGCAGTTCTTC. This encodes CASSLRGPDWPNNEQFF.

The CDR3 region has the DNA TGTGCCAGCAGTTGGAGGAGGGAAAAACTGTTTTTT. Protein sequence: CASSWRREKLFF. The chain uses TRBV28 and TRBJ1-4; D is unclear. CDR1 is MDHEN and CDR2 is SYDVKM in the germline V gene. V was clipped by 4 bases and J by 8 bases, with 8 bases between them. The CDR3 extends over 12 amino acids.

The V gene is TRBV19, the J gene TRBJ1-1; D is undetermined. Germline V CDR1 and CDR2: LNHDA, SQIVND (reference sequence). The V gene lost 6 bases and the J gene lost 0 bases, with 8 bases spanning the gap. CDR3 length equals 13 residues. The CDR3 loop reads CASRSAVNTEAFF. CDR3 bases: TGTGCCAGTAGGTCTGCAGTGAACACTGAAGCTTTCTTT.

Here the CDR3 reads CASSLMAGAEAFF. CDR3 in DNA: TGTGCCAGCAGCTTAATGGCGGGGGCTGAAGCTTTCTTT. The chain couples TRBV11-2 to TRBJ1-1; a possible D gene is TRBD1 (5 bases). This CDR3 comprises 13 residues. Trimming took 2 bases from V and 6 from J, leaving 10 bases between them. From germline, CDR1 is SGHAT and CDR2 FQNNGV.

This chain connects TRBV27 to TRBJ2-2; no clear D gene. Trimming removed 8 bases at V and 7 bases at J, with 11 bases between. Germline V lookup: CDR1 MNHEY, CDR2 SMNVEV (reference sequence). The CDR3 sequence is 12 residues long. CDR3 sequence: CASGTQIGELFF. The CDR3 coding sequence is TGTGCCAGCGGCACCCAAATCGGGGAGCTGTTTTTT.

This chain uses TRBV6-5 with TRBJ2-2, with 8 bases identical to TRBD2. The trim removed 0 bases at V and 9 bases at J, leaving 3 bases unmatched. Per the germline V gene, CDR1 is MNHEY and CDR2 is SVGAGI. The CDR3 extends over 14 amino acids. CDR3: CASSYSDSGRELFF. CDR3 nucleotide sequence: TGTGCCAGCAGTTACTCGGATAGCGGGAGGGAGCTGTTTTTT.

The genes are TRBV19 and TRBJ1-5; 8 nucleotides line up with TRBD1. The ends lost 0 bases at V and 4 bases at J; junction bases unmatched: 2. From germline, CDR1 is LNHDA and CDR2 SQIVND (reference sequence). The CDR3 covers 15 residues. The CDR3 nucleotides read TGTGCCAGTAGTATAGACAGGGGGCCTAATCAGCCCCAGCATTTT. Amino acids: CASSIDRGPNQPQHF.

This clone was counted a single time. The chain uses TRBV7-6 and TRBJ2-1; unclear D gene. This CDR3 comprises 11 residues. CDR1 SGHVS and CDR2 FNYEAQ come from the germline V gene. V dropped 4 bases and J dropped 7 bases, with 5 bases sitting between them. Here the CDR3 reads CASSYANEQFF. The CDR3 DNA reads TGTGCCAGCAGCTACGCGAATGAGCAGTTCTTC.

The CDR3 loop is CASTLYNEQFF. Written as DNA, the CDR3 is TGTGCCAGCACCCTCTACAATGAGCAGTTCTTC. The chain uses TRBV7-2 and TRBJ2-1; D not certain. The V end lost 7 bases, the J end lost 3 bases, and 4 bases lay between the germline ends. The CDR3 spans 11 residues. From germline, CDR1 is SGHTA and CDR2 FQGNSA.

The CDR3 DNA reads as TGCGCCAGCAGGGACCAAGGGGACACTGAAGCTTTCTTT. This sequence encodes CASRDQGDTEAFF. The chain has TRBV5-1 and TRBJ1-1, with D possibly TRBD1 on 5 matching bases. Deletions cut 5 bases from V and 3 bases from J, with 11 bases between. The CDR3 has 13 amino acids. Germline V lookup: CDR1 SGHRS, CDR2 YFSETQ.

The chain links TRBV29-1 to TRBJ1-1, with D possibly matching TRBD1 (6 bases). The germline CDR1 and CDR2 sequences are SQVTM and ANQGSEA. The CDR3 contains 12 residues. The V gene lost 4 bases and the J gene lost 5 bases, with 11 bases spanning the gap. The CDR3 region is CSVADRRTEAFF. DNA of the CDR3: TGCAGCGTTGCCGACAGGCGGACTGAAGCTTTCTTT. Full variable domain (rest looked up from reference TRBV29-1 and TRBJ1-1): SAVISQKPSRDICQRGTSLTIQCQVDSQVTMMFWYRQQPGQSLTLIATANQGSEATYESGFVIDKFPISRPNLTFSTLTVSNMSPEDSSIYLCSVADRRTEAFFGQGTRLTVV.

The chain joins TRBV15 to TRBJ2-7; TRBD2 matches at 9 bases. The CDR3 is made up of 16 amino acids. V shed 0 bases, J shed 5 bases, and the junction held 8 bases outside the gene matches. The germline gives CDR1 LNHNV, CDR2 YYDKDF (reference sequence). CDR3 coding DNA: TGTGCCACCAGCAGAGATCTAGGGACTAGCATCCACGAGCAGTACTTC. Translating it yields CATSRDLGTSIHEQYF.

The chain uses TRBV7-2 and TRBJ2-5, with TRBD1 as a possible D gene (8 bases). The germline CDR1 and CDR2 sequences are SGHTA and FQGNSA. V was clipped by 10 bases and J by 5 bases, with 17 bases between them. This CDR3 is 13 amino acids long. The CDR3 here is CATGGGGTETQYF. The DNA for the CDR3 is TGTGCCACAGGGGGCGGGGGCACTGAGACCCAGTACTTC.

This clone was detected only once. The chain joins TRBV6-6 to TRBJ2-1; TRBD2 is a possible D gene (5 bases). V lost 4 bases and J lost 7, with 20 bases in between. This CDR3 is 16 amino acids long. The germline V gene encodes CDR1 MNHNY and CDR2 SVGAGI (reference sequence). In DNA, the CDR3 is TGTGCCAGCAGTTCGAGGCGCTCCGGGGAAGGGAATGAGCAGTTCTTC. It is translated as CASSSRRSGEGNEQFF.

The CDR3 sequence: CASSLRTGGYQETQYF. The CDR3 coding sequence is TGTGCCAGCAGTTTAAGGACGGGAGGTTATCAAGAGACCCAGTACTTC. J is TRBJ2-5 and V is TRBV28; TRBD2 agrees at 7 bases. The J segment lost 2 bases and the V segment lost 2 bases, leaving 8 bases of the junction unmatched. This CDR3 region has 16 residues. Germline values: CDR1 MDHEN, CDR2 SYDVKM. The full variable domain, completed using reference TRBV28 and TRBJ2-5, is DVKVTQSSRYLVKRTGEKVFLECVQDMDHENMFWYRQDPGLGLRLIYFSYDVKMKEKGDIPEGYSVSREKKERFSLILESASTNQTSMYLCASSLRTGGYQETQYFGPGTRLLVL.

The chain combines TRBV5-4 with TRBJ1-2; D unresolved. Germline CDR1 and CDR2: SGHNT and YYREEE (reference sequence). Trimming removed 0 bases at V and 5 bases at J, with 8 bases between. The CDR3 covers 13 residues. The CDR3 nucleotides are TGTGCCAGCAGCTTGGCAGGAGGTTATGGCTACACCTTC. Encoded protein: CASSLAGGYGYTF.

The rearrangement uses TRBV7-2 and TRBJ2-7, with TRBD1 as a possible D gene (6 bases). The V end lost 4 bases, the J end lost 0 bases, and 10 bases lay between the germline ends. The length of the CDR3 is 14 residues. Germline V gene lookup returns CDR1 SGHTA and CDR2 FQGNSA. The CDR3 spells CASSSTGFSYEQYF. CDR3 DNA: TGTGCCAGCAGCTCTACAGGGTTCTCCTACGAGCAGTACTTC. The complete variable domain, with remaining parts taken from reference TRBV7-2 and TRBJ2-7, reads GAGVSQSPSNKVTEKGKDVELRCDPISGHTALYWYRQSLGQGLEFLIYFQGNSAPDKSGLPSDRFSAERTGGSVSTLTIQRTQQEDSAVYLCASSSTGFSYEQYFGPGTRLTVT.

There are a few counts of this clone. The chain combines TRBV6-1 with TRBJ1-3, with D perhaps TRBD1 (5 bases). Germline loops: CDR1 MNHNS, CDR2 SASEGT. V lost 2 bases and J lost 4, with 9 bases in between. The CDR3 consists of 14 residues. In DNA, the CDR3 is TGTGCCAGCAGTGAAAGGGGAGGCGGAAACACCATATATTTT. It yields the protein CASSERGGGNTIYF.

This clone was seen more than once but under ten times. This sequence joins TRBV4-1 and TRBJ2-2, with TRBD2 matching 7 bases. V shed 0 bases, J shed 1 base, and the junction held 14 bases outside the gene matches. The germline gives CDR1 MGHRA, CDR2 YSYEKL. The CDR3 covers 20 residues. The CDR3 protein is CASSQDRVFGTTRNTGELFF. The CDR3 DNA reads TGCGCCAGCAGCCAAGATCGAGTATTTGGGACTACCCGGAACACCGGGGAGCTGTTTTTT.

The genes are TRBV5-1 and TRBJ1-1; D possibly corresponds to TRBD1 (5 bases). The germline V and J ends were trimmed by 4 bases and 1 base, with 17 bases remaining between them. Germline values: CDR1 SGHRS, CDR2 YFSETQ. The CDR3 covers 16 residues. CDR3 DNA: TGCGCCAGCAGCCCCGCAAGTTGGCAGGGGAACACTGAAGCTTTCTTT. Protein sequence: CASSPASWQGNTEAFF.

This CDR3 reads CSVRRWPSGTYNEQFF. The DNA for the CDR3 is TGCAGCGTGCGCAGATGGCCTAGCGGGACCTACAATGAGCAGTTCTTC. The V call is TRBV29-1, the J call TRBJ2-1; 9 nucleotides align to TRBD2. Germline lookup yields CDR1 SQVTM and CDR2 ANQGSEA. V trimming: 6 bases; J trimming: 2 bases; junction bases outside the gene matches: 11. The CDR3 is 16 residues long.

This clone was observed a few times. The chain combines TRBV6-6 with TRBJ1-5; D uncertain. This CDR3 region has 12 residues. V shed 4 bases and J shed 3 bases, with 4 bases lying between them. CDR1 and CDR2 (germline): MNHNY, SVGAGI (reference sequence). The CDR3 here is CASSLDNQPQHF. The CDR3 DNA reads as TGTGCCAGCAGTTTAGACAATCAGCCCCAGCATTTT.

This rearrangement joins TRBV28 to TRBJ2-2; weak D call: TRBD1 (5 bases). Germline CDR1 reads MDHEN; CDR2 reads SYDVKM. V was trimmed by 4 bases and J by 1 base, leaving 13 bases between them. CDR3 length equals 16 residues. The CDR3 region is CASSSPGWGNTGELFF. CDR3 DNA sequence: TGTGCCAGCAGTTCTCCAGGGTGGGGGAACACCGGGGAGCTGTTTTTT.

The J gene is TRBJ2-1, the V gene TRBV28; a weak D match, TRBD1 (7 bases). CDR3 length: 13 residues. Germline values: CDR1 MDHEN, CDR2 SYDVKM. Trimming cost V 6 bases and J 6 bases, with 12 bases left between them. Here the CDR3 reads CASSRGDFNEQFF. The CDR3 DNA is TGTGCCAGCAGCAGGGGGGATTTCAATGAGCAGTTCTTC.

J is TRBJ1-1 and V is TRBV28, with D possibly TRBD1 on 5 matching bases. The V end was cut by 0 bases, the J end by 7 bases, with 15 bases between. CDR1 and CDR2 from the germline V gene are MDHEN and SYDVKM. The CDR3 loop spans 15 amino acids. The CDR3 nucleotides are TGTGCCAGCAGTTTATGGGGGACTGTAGTACGTGAAGCTTTCTTT. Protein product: CASSLWGTVVREAFF.